Below, one T cell receptor (beta chain) is given with its context. This record comes from a study of monozygotic twins with inflammatory bowel disease. Each CDR3 protein gets one entry in TCRdb, which reprocessed the 5' RACE reads and gives no DNA. This table holds some 330,000 distinct CDR3 sequences. The CDR3 has 15 residues. The source material was blood. This chain links TRBV12-3 or TRBV12-4 with TRBJ1-3; absent DNA, TCRdb's TRBD1 call cannot be checked. The origin of this receptor is a human donor with ulcerative colitis or Crohn's disease, or a healthy co-twin of an affected twin (not recorded which). CDR3 amino acids: CASSTGPNSGNTIYF.